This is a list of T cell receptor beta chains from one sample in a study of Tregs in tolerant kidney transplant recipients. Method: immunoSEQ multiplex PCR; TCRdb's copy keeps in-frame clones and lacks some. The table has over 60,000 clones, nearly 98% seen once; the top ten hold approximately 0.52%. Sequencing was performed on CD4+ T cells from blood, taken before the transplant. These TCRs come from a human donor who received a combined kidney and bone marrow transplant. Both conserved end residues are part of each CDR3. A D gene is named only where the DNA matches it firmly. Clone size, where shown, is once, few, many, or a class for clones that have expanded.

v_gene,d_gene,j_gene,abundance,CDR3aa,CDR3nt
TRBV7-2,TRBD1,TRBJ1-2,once,CASSFAGQGQGGYTF,TGTGCCAGCAGCTTCGCCGGACAGGGGCAGGGTGGCTACACCTTC
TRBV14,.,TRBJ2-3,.,CASSQGLRAVTQYF,TGTGCCAGCAGCCAAGGACTGCGCGCGGTGACGCAGTATTTT
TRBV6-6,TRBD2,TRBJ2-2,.,CASSPPRGRKTGELFF,TGTGCCAGCAGCCCCCCGCGGGGGAGGAAGACCGGGGAGCTGTTTTTT
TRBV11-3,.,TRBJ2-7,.,CASSSRGSIYEQYF,TGTGCCAGCAGCTCCCGGGGGTCAATCTACGAGCAGTACTTC
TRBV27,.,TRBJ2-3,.,CASTSYSRGSDTQYF,TGTGCCAGCACCTCTTATTCTCGGGGGTCAGATACGCAGTATTTT
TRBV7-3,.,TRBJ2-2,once,CASSLTQGGNTGELFF,TGTGCCAGCAGCTTAACCCAGGGCGGGAACACCGGGGAGCTGTTTTTT
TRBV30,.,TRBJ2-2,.,CAWSVLWTDPGELFF,TGTGCCTGGAGTGTACTATGGACAGACCCCGGGGAGCTGTTTTTT
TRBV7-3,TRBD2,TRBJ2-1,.,CASGLAGNEQFF,TGTGCCAGCGGGCTAGCGGGCAATGAGCAGTTCTTC
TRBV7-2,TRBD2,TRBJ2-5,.,CASSRSLPGGETQYF,TGTGCCAGCAGCCGTTCATTACCGGGGGGAGAGACCCAGTACTTC
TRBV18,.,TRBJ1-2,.,CASSHAKVEIGGYTF,TGTGCCAGCTCACACGCGAAGGTGGAGATCGGGGGCTACACCTTC
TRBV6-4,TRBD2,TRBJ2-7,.,CASSVLADSYEQYF,TGTGCCAGCAGTGTTCTAGCGGACTCCTACGAGCAGTACTTC
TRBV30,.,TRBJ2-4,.,CAWSPPLAKNIQYF,TGTGCCTGGAGTCCCCCCCTAGCCAAAAACATTCAGTACTTC
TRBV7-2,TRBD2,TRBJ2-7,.,CASSRVIAGEQYF,TGTGCCAGCTCGCGTGTGATAGCGGGCGAGCAGTACTTC
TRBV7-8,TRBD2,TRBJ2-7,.,CASSRGVAGVYEQYF,TGTGCCAGCAGCCGGGGGGTAGCGGGAGTCTACGAGCAGTACTTC
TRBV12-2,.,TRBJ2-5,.,CASRRIGTSGTLQETQYF,TGTGCAAGTCGCCGGATAGGGACTAGCGGGACTTTACAAGAGACCCAGTACTTC
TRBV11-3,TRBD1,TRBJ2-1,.,CASSARDRPYNEQFF,TGTGCCAGCAGCGCCCGGGACAGGCCCTACAATGAGCAGTTCTTC
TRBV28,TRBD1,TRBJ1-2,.,CASSLSPGQGDYGYTF,TGTGCCAGCAGTTTATCTCCTGGACAGGGAGACTATGGCTACACCTTC
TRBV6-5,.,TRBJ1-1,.,CASSFGAGNTEAFF,TGTGCCAGCAGTTTTGGGGCCGGGAACACTGAAGCTTTCTTT
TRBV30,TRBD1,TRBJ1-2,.,CAWSGQGNYGYTF,TGTGCCTGGAGCGGACAGGGGAACTATGGCTACACCTTC
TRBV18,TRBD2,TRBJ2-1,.,CASSPPGLAGAFEQFF,TGTGCCAGCTCACCGCCGGGACTAGCGGGAGCGTTTGAGCAGTTCTTC
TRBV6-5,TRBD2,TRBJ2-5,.,CASSFSGGPWETQYF,TGTGCCAGCAGTTTTAGCGGGGGGCCATGGGAGACCCAGTACTTC
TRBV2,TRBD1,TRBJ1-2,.,CASSEALRGQGGYTF,TGTGCCAGCAGTGAAGCGCTTAGGGGGCAGGGTGGCTACACCTTC
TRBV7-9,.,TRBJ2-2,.,CASSNPWPLDSGELFF,TGTGCCAGCAGCAACCCGTGGCCGCTTGACTCCGGGGAGCTGTTTTTT
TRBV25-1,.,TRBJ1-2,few,CASSEVAKGGNYGYTF,TGTGCCAGCAGTGAGGTCGCCAAGGGAGGGAACTATGGCTACACCTTC
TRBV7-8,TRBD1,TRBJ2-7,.,CASTLLGQGAFTEQYF,TGTGCCAGCACCTTACTGGGACAGGGGGCGTTTACCGAGCAGTACTTC
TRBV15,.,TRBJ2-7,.,CATSKNRGDSSYEQYF,TGTGCCACCAGCAAAAATCGCGGGGATTCCTCCTACGAGCAGTACTTC
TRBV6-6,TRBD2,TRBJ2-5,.,CASGGGRETQYF,TGTGCCAGCGGCGGGGGGCGGGAGACCCAGTACTTC
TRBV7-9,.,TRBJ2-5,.,CASSFDAQGFETQYF,TGTGCCAGCAGCTTCGACGCCCAGGGGTTTGAGACCCAGTACTTC
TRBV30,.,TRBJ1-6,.,CAWSVSGVTLHF,TGTGCCTGGAGTGTATCGGGTGTAACCCTCCACTTT
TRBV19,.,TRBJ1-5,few,CASTGAGPQPQHF,TGTGCCAGTACAGGGGCAGGGCCTCAGCCCCAGCATTTT
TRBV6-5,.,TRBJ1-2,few,CASSYGQGNYGYTF,TGTGCCAGCAGTTACGGCCAGGGGAACTATGGCTACACCTTC
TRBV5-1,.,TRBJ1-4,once,CASRATPGTTNEKLFF,TGCGCCAGCAGAGCCACCCCAGGTACAACTAATGAAAAACTGTTTTTT
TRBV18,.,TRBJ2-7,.,CASSPGRVYEQYF,TGTGCCAGCTCACCGGGGAGAGTCTACGAGCAGTACTTC
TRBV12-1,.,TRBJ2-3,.,CASTSRDRSTDTQYF,TGTGCCAGCACCTCCCGGGACAGAAGCACAGATACGCAGTATTTT
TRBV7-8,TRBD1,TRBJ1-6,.,CASSLGTGRLSPLHF,TGTGCCAGCAGCTTAGGGACAGGAAGACTCTCACCCCTCCACTTT
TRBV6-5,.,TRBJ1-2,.,CASSRTVDYGYTF,TGTGCCAGCAGCCGGACAGTAGACTATGGCTACACCTTC
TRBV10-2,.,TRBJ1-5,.,CASSWTGNQPQHF,TGCGCCAGCTCCTGGACAGGCAATCAGCCCCAGCATTTT
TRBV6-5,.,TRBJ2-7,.,CASSYKEGLPYEQYF,TGTGCCAGCAGTTACAAGGAGGGGCTCCCCTACGAGCAGTACTTC
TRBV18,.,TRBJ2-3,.,CASSPLQGTDTQYF,TGTGCCAGCTCACCTCTCCAGGGCACAGATACGCAGTATTTT
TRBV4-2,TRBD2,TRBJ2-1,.,CASSRGTSGDNEQFF,TGTGCCAGCAGCCGGGGGACTAGCGGGGACAATGAGCAGTTCTTC
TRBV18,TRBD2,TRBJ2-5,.,CASSSPGGFQETQYF,TGTGCCAGCTCATCACCGGGAGGATTCCAAGAGACCCAGTACTTC
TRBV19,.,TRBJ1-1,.,CASITVTGGTEAFF,TGTGCCAGTATAACTGTCACGGGTGGTACTGAAGCTTTCTTT
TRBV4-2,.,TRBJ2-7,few,CASSQDDGVGEQYF,TGTGCCAGCAGCCAAGATGACGGGGTGGGGGAGCAGTACTTC
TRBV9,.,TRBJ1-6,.,CASSVGIGGDSPLHF,TGTGCCAGCAGCGTAGGCATAGGGGGGGATTCACCCCTCCACTTT
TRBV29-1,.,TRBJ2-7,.,CSVQQSYEQYF,TGCAGCGTTCAACAGTCCTACGAGCAGTACTTC
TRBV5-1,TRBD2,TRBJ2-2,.,CASSLYLAGRKNTGELFF,TGCGCCAGCAGCTTGTATCTAGCGGGGAGAAAGAACACCGGGGAGCTGTTTTTT
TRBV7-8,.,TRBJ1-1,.,CASSFLGDTEAFF,TGTGCCAGCAGCTTCCTCGGAGACACTGAAGCTTTCTTT
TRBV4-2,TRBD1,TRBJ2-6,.,CASSQEATGGSGANVLTF,TGTGCCAGCAGCCAAGAGGCGACAGGGGGCTCTGGGGCCAACGTCCTGACTTTC
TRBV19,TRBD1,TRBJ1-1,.,CASSTHRGRLVEAFF,TGTGCCAGTAGTACCCACAGGGGGCGCTTAGTTGAGGCTTTCTTT
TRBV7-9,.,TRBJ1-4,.,CASSFVGTPFGKLFF,TGTGCCAGCAGCTTTGTCGGGACACCATTTGGAAAACTGTTTTTT
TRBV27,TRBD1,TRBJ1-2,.,CASSNRGTGYTF,TGTGCCAGCAGCAACAGGGGTACTGGCTACACCTTC
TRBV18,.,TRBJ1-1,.,CASSQGGANTEAFF,TGTGCCAGCTCCCAAGGCGGAGCGAACACTGAAGCTTTCTTT
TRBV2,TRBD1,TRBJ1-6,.,CASSVRQGDSPLHF,TGTGCCAGCAGCGTAAGGCAGGGGGATTCACCCCTCCACTTT
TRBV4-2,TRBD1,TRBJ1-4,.,CASSRRQGGEKLFF,TGTGCCAGCAGCCGAAGACAGGGCGGTGAAAAACTGTTTTTT
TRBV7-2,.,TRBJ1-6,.,CASSARLGAVSPLHF,TGTGCCAGCAGCGCTCGGTTGGGGGCGGTTTCACCCCTCCACTTT
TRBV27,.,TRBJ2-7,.,CASSRTRQAGRYEQYF,TGTGCCAGCAGTCGCACGAGACAAGCGGGTCGCTACGAGCAGTACTTC
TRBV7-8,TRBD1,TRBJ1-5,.,CASSLDRTGPSNQPQHF,TGTGCCAGCAGCTTAGATAGGACAGGGCCTAGCAATCAGCCCCAGCATTTT
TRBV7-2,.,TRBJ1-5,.,CASSPTLGQPQHF,TGTGCCAGCAGCCCGACACTCGGTCAGCCCCAGCATTTT
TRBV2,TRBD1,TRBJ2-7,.,CASSEYGTGDEQYF,TGTGCCAGCAGTGAATATGGGACAGGGGACGAGCAGTACTTC
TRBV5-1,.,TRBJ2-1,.,CASSLGRGDNEQFF,TGCGCCAGCAGCTTAGGGCGGGGTGACAATGAGCAGTTCTTC